Below, one T cell receptor (beta chain) is given with its context. This clonotype was seen only a few times. There is no known antigen for this receptor. No much larger clonotype is one base removed from it; base qualities were not supplied. This record comes from a study of human T cells and chemical hapten exposure listed by TCRdb under 2021. Study-wide context: For sensitization, 2% DPC in acetone was applied to a 2 cm by 2 cm area of upper inner arm skin. Throughout the roughly 23-week study period, patients were also given weekly therapeutic DPC doses on the scalp. Patch testing on the upper back used Finn chambers containing 0.01% DPC, with scoring done after 6 days according to International Contact Dermatitis Research Group standards. Most of the patients in the cohort were female, and the cohort covered alopecia areata with under or over 50% scalp involvement, alopecia totalis and alopecia universalis. Libraries were pooled for sequencing, and per-sample TCR yields varied mainly because of small differences in library volumes within the pool. This study followed changes in the peripheral blood TCR repertoire in vivo during primary and secondary sensitization of alopecia patients to the hapten diphenylcyclopropenone (DPC). Blood samples were taken from patients before sensitization (week 0) and at 2, 6 and about 24 weeks after DPC sensitization. Twenty-nine alopecia patients provided blood for TCR sequencing at one to four time points (pre-sensitization, 2, 6 and 24 weeks).

Germline trimming amounts to 5 bases on V and 5 bases on J, with 6 as the count of junction bases outside the gene matches. CDR1 SGHVS and CDR2 FQNEAQ are derived from the germline V gene. Spanning cysteine to phenylalanine, the CDR3 consists of 16 amino acids. The sequence is cut down to CDR3 DNA, 48 bases in frame from base 1. Library method: RACE. Sequencing took place on a NextSeq 500. Library preparation attached unique molecular identifiers to individual cDNA molecules for quantitative, reproducible TCR counting. Each blood RNA sample was used to sequence both TCR alpha and TCR beta chains. Processing in the source paper ran as follows. Samples had a median of roughly 91,000 TCRs, with a range from roughly 20,000 to 700,000. The Decombinator software suite was used to annotate the V, J and CDR3 of the TCR reads. For PS versus PT1 abundance plots, all samples were subsampled to the same number of TCRs (28,000). TCRs were defined as expanded if absent before sensitization and observed at least eight times at the 2-week time point. TCRdb applied fastp at Q25 and MiXCR to the public reads, then kept only in-frame beta chains. Entries are consolidated by CDR3 protein sequence, retaining the most common genes and DNA. These V and J calls derive from TCRdb rather than the authors' analysis. Across this sample there are 65,000 to 80,000 distinct CDR3 sequences, with around 10% seen only once. The ten largest clones take up 1.4% of the sample.

What the work shows at the level of the full study, not this receptor alone: Repeated subsampling changed both the strength of the expansion versus patch-test correlation and the threshold at which that correlation became significant. All patients had alopecia, a presumed autoimmune disease, so their immune response might differ from that of healthy individuals. Significantly more large CDR3 similarity clusters were formed by expanded TCRs than by pre-sensitization or healthy control sets, consistent with antigen-driven responses. DPC sensitization did not change how many TCRs were above 1 in 1000 frequency, and no evidence was found of alterations in global repertoire structure. A positive correlation was found between the number of PT1 expanded TCRs and patch test score, with significance reached at thresholds 8, 16 and 32 but not 4.

In the paper's terms, the time point label means: patch test 1, 2 weeks after DPC sensitization. The treatment or condition label here, explained by the study, means: therapeutic diphenylcyclopropenone sensitization with weekly scalp DPC. At every patch-test visit, the blood draw took place before the patch test was put on. Patients were eligible if aged 18 to 70, diagnosed with alopecia and judged suitable for DPC therapy, and pregnant patients were excluded. Total RNA was extracted from unfractionated whole blood that had been collected in Tempus Blood RNA tubes. The sequenced sample was whole blood, obtained in connection with sensitization to the hapten diphenylcyclopropenone (DPC). The rearrangement combines TRBV7-8 with TRBJ2-2; 12 central bases correspond to TRBD2. This clonotype was obtained from a woman aged 50 to 60 with alopecia areata. Some clones in this sample may be carry-over from other donors' samples. CDR3 reads: CASSHLAGGLTGELFF. The nucleotide sequence is TGTGCCAGCAGCCACCTAGCGGGAGGGCTGACCGGGGAGCTGTTTTTT.